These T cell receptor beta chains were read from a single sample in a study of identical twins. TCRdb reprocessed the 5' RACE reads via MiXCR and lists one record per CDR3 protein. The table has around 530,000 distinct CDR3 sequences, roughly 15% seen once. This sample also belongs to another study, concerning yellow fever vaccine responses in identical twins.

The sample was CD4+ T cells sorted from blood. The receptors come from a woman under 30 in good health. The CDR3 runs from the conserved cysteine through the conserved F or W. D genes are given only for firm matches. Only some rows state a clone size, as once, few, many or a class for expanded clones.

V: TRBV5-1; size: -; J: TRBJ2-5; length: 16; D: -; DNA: TGCGCCAGCAGCTTGGTTGGCAGAAAGCAAAAAGAGACCCAGTACTTC; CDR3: CASSLVGRKQKETQYF
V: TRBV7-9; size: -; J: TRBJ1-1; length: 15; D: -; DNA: TGTGCCAGCAGCTCGCCGGGACGGGAGAACACTGAAGCTTTCTTT; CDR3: CASSSPGRENTEAFF
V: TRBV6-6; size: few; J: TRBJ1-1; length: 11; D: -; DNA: TGTGCCAGCAGCCTTCTGGGTTCTGCTTTCTTT; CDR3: CASSLLGSAFF
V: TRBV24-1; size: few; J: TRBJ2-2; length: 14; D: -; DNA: TGTGCCACCAGTGATAGGGATGCAACCGGGGAGCTGTTTTTT; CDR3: CATSDRDATGELFF
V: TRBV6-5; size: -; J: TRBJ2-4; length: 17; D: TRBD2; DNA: TGTGCCAGCAGTTCCACGACTAGCTTGGGAGCCAAAAACATTCAGTACTTC; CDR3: CASSSTTSLGAKNIQYF
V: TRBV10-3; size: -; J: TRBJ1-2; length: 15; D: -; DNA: TGTGCCATCAGTGAGTCGGGAGTAACCAACTATGGCTACACCTTC; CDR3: CAISESGVTNYGYTF
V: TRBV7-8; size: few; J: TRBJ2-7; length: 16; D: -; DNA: TGTGCCAGCAGCGCCCAGGTGGCAGGGGACTCCTACGAGCAGTACTTC; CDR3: CASSAQVAGDSYEQYF
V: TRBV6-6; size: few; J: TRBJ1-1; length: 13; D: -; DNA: TGTGCCAGCAGTTACAAGGGTGGGACGGAAGCTTTCTTT; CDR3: CASSYKGGTEAFF
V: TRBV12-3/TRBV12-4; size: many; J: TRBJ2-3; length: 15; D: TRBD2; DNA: TGTGCCAGCAGTAGCCCGGGACTAGCGGAAGATACGCAGTATTTT; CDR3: CASSSPGLAEDTQYF
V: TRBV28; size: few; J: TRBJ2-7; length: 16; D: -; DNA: TGTGCCAGCAGTACACCCAGACTAGGAGATTCTTACGAGCAGTACTTC; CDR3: CASSTPRLGDSYEQYF
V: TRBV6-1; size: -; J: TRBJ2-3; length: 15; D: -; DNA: TGTGCCAGCAGTCCCCTTGGCATTGGCACAGATACGCAGTATTTT; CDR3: CASSPLGIGTDTQYF
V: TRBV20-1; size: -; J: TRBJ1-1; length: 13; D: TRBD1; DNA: TGCAGTGCTGGGGGACAGGTTCCCTCTGAAGCTTTCTTT; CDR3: CSAGGQVPSEAFF
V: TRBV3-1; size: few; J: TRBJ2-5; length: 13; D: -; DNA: TGTGCCAGCAGCGGGGATATCCAAGAGACCCAGTACTTC; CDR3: CASSGDIQETQYF
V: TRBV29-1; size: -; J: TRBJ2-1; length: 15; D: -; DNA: TGCAGCGTCGGAGGGGAGGGGGCTGGGTACAATGAGCAGTTCTTC; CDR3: CSVGGEGAGYNEQFF
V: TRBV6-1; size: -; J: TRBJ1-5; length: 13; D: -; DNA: TGTGCCACGAGGTTAGGGACCAATCAGCCCCAGCATTTT; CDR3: CATRLGTNQPQHF
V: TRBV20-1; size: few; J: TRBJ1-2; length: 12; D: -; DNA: TGCAGTGCTAGTTCGACGGCTTCAAGCTACACCTTC; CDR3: CSASSTASSYTF
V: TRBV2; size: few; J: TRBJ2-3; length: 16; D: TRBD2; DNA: TGTGCCAGCAGCCGACCTAGCGGAGCTAGCACAGATACGCAGTATTTT; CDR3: CASSRPSGASTDTQYF
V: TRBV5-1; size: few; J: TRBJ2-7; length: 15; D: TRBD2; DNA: TGCGCCAGCAGCTCGACTAGCGGGCGGTCGGGCGAGCAGTACTTC; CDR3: CASSSTSGRSGEQYF
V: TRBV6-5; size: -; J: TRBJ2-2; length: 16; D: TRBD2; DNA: TGTGCCAGCAGTTATCTAGCGGGGGATAACACCGGGGAGCTGTTTTTT; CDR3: CASSYLAGDNTGELFF
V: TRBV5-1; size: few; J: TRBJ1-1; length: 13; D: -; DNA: TGCGCCAGCAGCGTAACAGCGAACACTGAAGCTTTCTTT; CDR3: CASSVTANTEAFF
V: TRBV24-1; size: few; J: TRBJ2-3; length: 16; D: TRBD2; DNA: TGTGCCACCAGTGACCCGAGCGGGAGCAGCGCAGATACGCAGTATTTT; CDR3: CATSDPSGSSADTQYF
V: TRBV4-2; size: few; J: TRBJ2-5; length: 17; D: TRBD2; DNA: TGTGCCAGCAGCCAACAAATGGTTCCGGGAGGGCAAGAGACCCAGTACTTC; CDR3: CASSQQMVPGGQETQYF
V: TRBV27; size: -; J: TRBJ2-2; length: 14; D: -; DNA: TGTGCCAGCAGCCGGGACAAAAACACCGGGGAGCTGTTTTTT; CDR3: CASSRDKNTGELFF
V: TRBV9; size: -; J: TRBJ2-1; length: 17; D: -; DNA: TGTGCCAGCAGCGTAGACCCTCTAAGTCCGCGGGTCAATGAGCAGTTCTTC; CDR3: CASSVDPLSPRVNEQFF
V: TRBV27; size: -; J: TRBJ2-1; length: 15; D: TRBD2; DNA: TGTGCCAGCAGTTTACGCAGCGGGGGGATCAATGAGCAGTTCTTC; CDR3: CASSLRSGGINEQFF
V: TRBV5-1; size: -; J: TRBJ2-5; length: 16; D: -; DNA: TGCGCCAGCAGCTTGGCCCGACAGACCCACCAAGAGACCCAGTACTTC; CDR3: CASSLARQTHQETQYF
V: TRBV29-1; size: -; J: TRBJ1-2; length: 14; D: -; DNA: TGCAGCGTCCAGACGGGACAACTCAACTATGGCTACACCTTC; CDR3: CSVQTGQLNYGYTF
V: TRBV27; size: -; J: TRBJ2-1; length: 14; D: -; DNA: TGTGCCAGCAGTCCGGGCACGATGAGGAATGAGCAGTTCTTC; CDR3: CASSPGTMRNEQFF
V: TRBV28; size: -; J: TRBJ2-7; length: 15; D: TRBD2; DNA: TGTGCCAGCAGTTACCATGGACTAGCCGACTACGAGCAGTACTTC; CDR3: CASSYHGLADYEQYF
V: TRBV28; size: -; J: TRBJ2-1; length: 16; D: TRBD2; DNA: TGTGCCAGCAGTTTATCGAGCGGGGCACCCTACAATGAGCAGTTCTTC; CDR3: CASSLSSGAPYNEQFF
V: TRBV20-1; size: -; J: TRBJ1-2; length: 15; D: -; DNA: TGCAGTGCCCGGGGGAACGGGGACGGGGCCTATGGCTACACCTTC; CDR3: CSARGNGDGAYGYTF
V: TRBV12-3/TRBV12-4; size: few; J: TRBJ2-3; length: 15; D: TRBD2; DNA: TGTGCCAGCAGCAATCGAGCGGGGCGCACAGATACGCAGTATTTT; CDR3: CASSNRAGRTDTQYF
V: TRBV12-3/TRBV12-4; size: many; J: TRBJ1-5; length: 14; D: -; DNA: TGTGCCAGCAGTTCAGCCGGGCCCAATCAGCCCCAGCATTTT; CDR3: CASSSAGPNQPQHF
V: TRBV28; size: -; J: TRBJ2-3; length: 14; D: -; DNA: TGTGCCAGCAGCCCGGAAGTACGCACAGATACGCAGTATTTT; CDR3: CASSPEVRTDTQYF
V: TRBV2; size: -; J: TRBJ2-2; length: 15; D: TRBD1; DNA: TGTGCCAGCAGTCCAGACAGGGTCCTTGCCGGGGAGCTGTTTTTT; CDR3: CASSPDRVLAGELFF
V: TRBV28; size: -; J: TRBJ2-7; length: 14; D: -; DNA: TGTGCCAGCAGTTCCGGACAGAATCCCTACGAGCAGTACTTC; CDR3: CASSSGQNPYEQYF
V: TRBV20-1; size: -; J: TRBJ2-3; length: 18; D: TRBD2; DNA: TGCAGTGCTAGAGCGATTACCCCCGCTAGCGGGGGCCCAGATACGCAGTATTTT; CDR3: CSARAITPASGGPDTQYF
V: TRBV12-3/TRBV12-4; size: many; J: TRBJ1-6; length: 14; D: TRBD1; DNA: TGTGCCAGCACCCGAGGGACAGGCGTAGGAGTCCTCCACTTT; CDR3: CASTRGTGVGVLHF
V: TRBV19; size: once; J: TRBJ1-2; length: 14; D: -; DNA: TGTGCCAGTAGCCCCGTGGGGGGAACTGGTGGCTACACCTTC; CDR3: CASSPVGGTGGYTF
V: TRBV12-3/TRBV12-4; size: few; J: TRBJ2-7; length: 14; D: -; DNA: TGTGCCAGCAGTTTAGTGGCGGGTGGCTACGAGCAGTACTTC; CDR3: CASSLVAGGYEQYF
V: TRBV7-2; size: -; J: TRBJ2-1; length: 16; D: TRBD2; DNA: TGTGCCAGCAGCTTAAGCGGGGGGCCTCCCTACAATGAGCAGTTCTTC; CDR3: CASSLSGGPPYNEQFF